The 30 T cell receptor beta chains below come from one sample, sequenced in a study of T-cell reconstitution after alpha-beta-depleted transplantation in children. Unique molecular identifiers were used to barcode this TCRbeta library. TCRdb itself ran the PCR reads through MiXCR, one entry per CDR3 protein. The data hold about 290,000 distinct CDR3 sequences, with 10% observed a single time. The sequenced sample was PBMCs, obtained before TCRalphabeta/CD19-depleted stem cell transplant. The origin of the receptors is a boy in the first two years of life with acute myeloid leukemia, due to receive a stem cell transplant.

The chain joins TRBV20-1 to TRBJ2-3; 9 bases match TRBD2. CDR3 length equals 16 residues. Per germline, CDR1 DFQATT and CDR2 SNEGSKA (reference sequence). The CDR3, as DNA: TGCTGCGCTAGAAGACTAGCGGAGCTGGGCACAGATACGCAGTATTTT. It is translated as CCARRLAELGTDTQYF.

This clonotype has a handful of counts. The rearrangement uses TRBV20-1 and TRBJ2-1; 10 positions match TRBD2. V shed 0 bases and J 5 bases; nucleotides not matched to a gene: 4. Germline loops: CDR1 DFQATT, CDR2 SNEGSKA (reference sequence). The CDR3 is made up of 15 amino acids. For the CDR3, the DNA is TGCAGTGCTAGAGATATCGGACTAGCGGACAATGAGCAGTTCTTC. It is translated as CSARDIGLADNEQFF.

This clonotype was recorded many times. This sequence joins TRBV5-1 and TRBJ2-7; D is perhaps TRBD1 or TRBD2 (5 bases each). The CDR3 runs to 14 residues. Germline CDR1 SGHRS, CDR2 YFSETQ. The ends were cut back, 5 bases at V and 3 bases at J, with 15 bases in the middle. The CDR3 coding sequence is TGCGCCAGCAGTACGGGACCAAGCTACTACGAGCAGTACTTC. Amino acid sequence: CASSTGPSYYEQYF.

There are many counts of this clonotype. V and J are TRBV28 and TRBJ2-6; D uncertain. V was pared by 3 bases and J by 0 bases, with 9 bases between. Germline V gene data show CDR1 as MDHEN and CDR2 as SYDVKM. CDR3 length equals 16 residues. CDR3 region: CASSFNLGSGANVLTF. CDR3 DNA sequence: TGTGCCAGCAGTTTTAACCTAGGCTCTGGGGCCAACGTCCTGACTTTC.

With respect to this clonotype: A read error may account for a junction end that differs from germline. This chain uses TRBV14 with TRBJ2-3; TRBD1 might be the D (5 bases). CDR1 is SGHDN, CDR2 FVKESK, per germline. CDR3 length equals 13 residues. For the CDR3, the DNA is TGTGCCAACAGCCGGACAAGCACAGATACGCAGTATTTT. It yields the protein CANSRTSTDTQYF.

This clonotype was recorded many times. V gene TRBV3-1 combines with J gene TRBJ2-7; 12 bases fit TRBD2. The trim removed 0 bases at V and 5 bases at J, leaving 14 bases unmatched. The CDR3 is 19 amino acids. Germline loops: CDR1 LGHDT, CDR2 YNNKEL (reference sequence). The CDR3 is CASSQDFASGGALFDEQYF. The CDR3 DNA is TGTGCCAGCAGCCAAGATTTCGCTAGCGGGGGGGCTCTCTTCGACGAGCAGTACTTC.

This clonotype showed up many times. The V call is TRBV7-8, the J call TRBJ2-7; weak D call: TRBD2 (6 bases). The V gene lost 5 bases and the J gene lost 2 bases, with 13 bases spanning the gap. The CDR3 spans 14 residues. Germline V gene data show CDR1 as SGHVS and CDR2 as FQNEAQ. CDR3 region: CASSPLGEAYEQYF. Here the CDR3 DNA reads TGTGCCAGCAGCCCCTTAGGGGAGGCCTACGAGCAGTACTTC.

This clonotype was recorded at least ten times. The chain recombines TRBV10-3 with TRBJ2-2; D unresolved. Trimming stripped 4 bases from V and 0 bases from J, with 15 bases between. CDR1 is ENHRY, CDR2 SYGVKD, per germline. This CDR3 is built from 17 residues. The CDR3 here is CAISGPIDRPNTGELFF. The CDR3 region has the DNA TGTGCCATCAGTGGGCCCATCGACCGACCGAACACCGGGGAGCTGTTTTTT.

This clonotype was detected many times. This chain links TRBV6-1 with TRBJ2-5, with a possible D match to TRBD2 (6 bases). CDR1 is MNHNS and CDR2 is SASEGT in the germline V gene. The V end was cut by 2 bases, the J end by 5 bases, with 12 bases between. This CDR3 is 14 amino acids long. CDR3 residues: CASSEWGVPETQYF. The CDR3 nucleotides are TGTGCCAGCAGTGAATGGGGGGTTCCGGAGACCCAGTACTTC.

This clonotype was picked up many times. The V call is TRBV29-1, the J call TRBJ2-2, with D unclear. Looked up from germline, CDR1 is SQVTM and CDR2 is ANQGSEA. The V end lost 7 bases, the J end lost 4 bases, and 10 bases lay between the germline ends. The CDR3 runs to 12 residues. CDR3 bases: TGCAGCGGGATTTGGGGCACCGGGGAGCTGTTTTTT. Translated: CSGIWGTGELFF.

This clonotype was observed at least ten times. One end of the junction does not line up with germline, which may come from a read error. The V gene is TRBV7-7, the J gene TRBJ2-5; tentatively, D is TRBD1 (5 bases). This CDR3 is 15 amino acids long. The germline V gene has CDR1 SSHAT and CDR2 FNYEAQ (reference sequence). The CDR3 loop is CASSLEYTKGETQYF. The CDR3 DNA reads as TGTGCTAGCAGCTTAGAGTACACGAAGGGGGAGACCCAGTACTTC.

In this sample, this clonotype turned up many times. CDR3 sequence reads: CASSRPGQGPGELFF. Written as DNA, the CDR3 is TGTGCCAGCAGCCGACCGGGACAGGGCCCCGGGGAGCTGTTTTTT. V gene TRBV7-9 combines with J gene TRBJ2-2; 9 bases fit TRBD1. V gave up 5 bases and J gave up 6 bases; unmatched junction bases: 7. Germline lookup yields CDR1 SEHNR and CDR2 FQNEAQ (reference sequence). This CDR3 is built from 15 residues.

The chain links TRBV15 to TRBJ2-3, with D perhaps TRBD2 (6 bases). The V and J ends lost 0 bases and 1 base respectively, with 11 bases between them. This CDR3 is built from 16 residues. The V gene's germline CDR1 is LNHNV and CDR2 YYDKDF (reference sequence). CDR3 in amino acids: CATSRDLAACTDTQYF. DNA of the CDR3: TGTGCCACCAGCAGAGATTTAGCGGCATGCACAGATACGCAGTATTTT. Together with reference TRBV15 and TRBJ2-3, the CDR3 gives the full variable domain: DAMVIQNPRYQVTQFGKPVTLSCSQTLNHNVMYWYQQKSSQAPKLLFHYYDKDFNNEADTPDNFQSRRPNTSFCFLDIRSPGLGDTAMYLCATSRDLAACTDTQYFGPGTRLTVL.

Many counts were recorded for this clonotype. This sequence joins TRBV29-1 and TRBJ1-2; the D is unclear. This CDR3 comprises 11 residues. Trimming stripped 2 bases from V and 8 bases from J, with 9 bases between. CDR1 is SQVTM and CDR2 is ANQGSEA in the germline V gene. The CDR3 DNA sequence: TGCAGCGTTGAAACGGGCTACGGCTACACCTTC. Residues: CSVETGYGYTF.

This clonotype has at least ten counts. This chain links TRBV7-2 with TRBJ2-3, with TRBD2 matching over 10 bases. J was trimmed by 3 bases and V by 1 base; bases with no gene match: 4. Germline V gene lookup returns CDR1 SGHTA and CDR2 FQGNSA. The CDR3 is made up of 16 amino acids. The CDR3 loop is CASSLGSSGGTDTQYF. The CDR3 region has the DNA TGTGCCAGCAGCTTAGGATCTAGCGGGGGTACAGATACGCAGTATTTT.

This clonotype showed up many times. This chain links TRBV5-5 with TRBJ2-2, with D tentatively TRBD1 or TRBD2 (6 bases each). The CDR3 consists of 16 residues. Germline V gene data show CDR1 as SGHKS and CDR2 as YYEKEE (reference sequence). V was clipped by 4 bases and J by 2 bases, with 15 bases between them. The CDR3 sequence is CASSLPTGANTGELFF. CDR3 DNA: TGTGCCAGCAGCCTCCCCACGGGGGCCAACACCGGGGAGCTGTTTTTT.

The table lists this clonotype with many counts. The rearrangement links TRBV7-2 to TRBJ2-1; 9 bases align to TRBD2. This CDR3 has 15 residues. The V gene's germline CDR1 is SGHTA and CDR2 FQGNSA. V trimming: 5 bases; J trimming: 7 bases; junction bases outside the gene matches: 9. CDR3 region: CASSDIAGAGNEQFF. Here the CDR3 DNA reads TGTGCCAGCAGCGATATAGCGGGAGCGGGGAATGAGCAGTTCTTC.

This clonotype was picked up many times. The chain couples TRBV5-1 to TRBJ1-4; D may be TRBD1 (5 bases). Trimming stripped 3 bases from V and 1 base from J, with 13 bases between. This CDR3 comprises 16 residues. Germline CDR1 and CDR2: SGHRS and YFSETQ. The CDR3 loop reads CASSWEVGGTNEKLFF. CDR3 nucleotides: TGCGCCAGCAGCTGGGAGGTCGGGGGAACTAATGAAAAACTGTTTTTT.

This clonotype was counted many times. This sequence joins TRBV20-1 and TRBJ2-1; 7 bases are a match to TRBD2. Germline V gives CDR1 DFQATT, CDR2 SNEGSKA (reference sequence). The ends lost 5 bases at V and 4 bases at J; junction bases unmatched: 8. CDR3 length: 14 residues. The CDR3 region is CSARAGPNYNEQFF. In DNA, the CDR3 is TGCAGTGCTCGAGCGGGACCTAATTACAATGAGCAGTTCTTC.

Ten or more counts support this clonotype. The chain employs TRBV4-2 and TRBJ1-5, with D hard to call. Germline-derived CDR1 and CDR2 are LGHNA and YNFKEQ. The CDR3 spans 17 residues. Trimming took off 4 bases at V and 0 bases at J, with 16 bases between the two ends. The DNA for the CDR3 is TGTGCCAGCAGCCCCTTCCCCACTGGAGGTAGCAATCAGCCCCAGCATTTT. Translated, it gives CASSPFPTGGSNQPQHF.

This clonotype occurred many times. The chain joins TRBV7-2 to TRBJ2-1; D unresolved. This CDR3 is built from 13 residues. Looked up from germline, CDR1 is SGHTA and CDR2 is FQGNSA. V was cut by 5 bases and J by 7 bases, with 12 bases left in between. CDR3 sequence reads: CASSSPEKNEQFF. DNA for the CDR3: TGTGCCAGCAGCAGCCCTGAGAAGAATGAGCAGTTCTTC.

Ten or more counts support this clonotype. The chain uses TRBV11-2 and TRBJ2-2; D unclear. V gave up 8 bases and J gave up 8 bases, with 15 bases separating them. CDR1 is SGHAT and CDR2 is FQNNGV in the germline V gene. The CDR3 consists of 13 residues. CDR3 sequence: CASFSPRAGELFF. The CDR3 DNA sequence: TGTGCCAGCTTTTCCCCCCGGGCGGGGGAGCTGTTTTTT.

Many counts were recorded for this clonotype. CDR3 amino acids: CASSTERSTGELFF. DNA of the CDR3: TGTGCCAGCAGCACCGAGCGAAGCACCGGGGAGCTGTTTTTT. V usage is TRBV4-2 and J usage is TRBJ2-2, with no clear D. CDR1 and CDR2 (germline): LGHNA, YNFKEQ. V dropped 5 bases and J dropped 4 bases, with 11 bases sitting between them. The CDR3 is 14 residues long.

The table lists this clonotype with many counts. The V call is TRBV28, the J call TRBJ2-1, with no clear D. Germline V gives CDR1 MDHEN, CDR2 SYDVKM. The CDR3 contains 14 residues. V lost 3 bases and J 4 bases, leaving 10 bases between the germline ends. The CDR3 protein is CASSFKLWYNEQFF. DNA for the CDR3: TGTGCCAGCAGTTTCAAGCTGTGGTACAATGAGCAGTTCTTC.

This clonotype was detected many times. This chain joins TRBV29-1 and TRBJ2-5; D might be TRBD2 (6 bases). This CDR3 region has 12 residues. V was cut by 6 bases and J by 2 bases, with 10 bases left in between. CDR1 and CDR2 (germline): SQVTM, ANQGSEA. The CDR3 loop is CSVAGTQETQYF. DNA of the CDR3: TGCAGCGTCGCCGGGACTCAAGAGACCCAGTACTTC.

This clonotype was counted ten times or more. The chain employs TRBV10-3 and TRBJ2-7, with no clear D. Germline CDR1 ENHRY, CDR2 SYGVKD. The V and J ends lost 0 bases and 1 base respectively, with 7 bases between them. The CDR3 spans 14 residues. The CDR3 loop reads CAISESIGSYEQYF. The CDR3 bases are TGTGCCATCAGTGAGTCGATAGGGTCCTACGAGCAGTACTTC.

This clonotype occurred many times. CDR3 nucleotide sequence: TGTGCCAGCAGTTTCGGAGTGTGGGAGACCCAGTACTTC. Translation gives CASSFGVWETQYF. The chain couples TRBV27 to TRBJ2-5; no clear D gene. CDR1 and CDR2 from the germline V gene are MNHEY and SMNVEV (reference sequence). The CDR3 totals 13 residues. Deletions cut 3 bases from V and 5 bases from J, with 10 bases between.

This clonotype was seen ten or more times. V gene TRBV29-1 combines with J gene TRBJ1-2, with TRBD1 matching 10 bases. Germline trimming cut 6 bases from V and 4 bases from J; bases unmatched to any gene: 5. The CDR3 is 13 amino acids. Germline V gene data show CDR1 as SQVTM and CDR2 as ANQGSEA. In DNA, the CDR3 is TGCAGCGTGGGACAGGGGACTATCTATGGCTACACCTTC. The encoded protein is CSVGQGTIYGYTF.

In this sample, this clonotype turned up many times. V usage is TRBV5-1 and J usage is TRBJ2-5; no clear D gene. The germline V gene encodes CDR1 SGHRS and CDR2 YFSETQ. V was shortened by 6 bases and J by 5 bases, with 8 bases between the two germline ends. The CDR3 covers 11 residues. The CDR3 spells CASTIHETQYF. The DNA for the CDR3 is TGCGCCAGCACAATCCACGAGACCCAGTACTTC. The entire variable domain, with the rest obtained from reference TRBV5-1 and TRBJ2-5, is as follows: KAGVTQTPRYLIKTRGQQVTLSCSPISGHRSVSWYQQTPGQGLQFLFEYFSETQRNKGNFPGRFSGRQFSNSRSEMNVSTLELGDSALYLCASTIHETQYFGPGTRLLVL.

A few counts support this clonotype. This sequence joins TRBV2 and TRBJ2-5; 7 positions match TRBD1. Trimming cost V 4 bases and J 9 bases; bases outside gene matches: 2. Germline CDR1 and CDR2: SNHLY and FYNNEI. The CDR3 consists of 11 residues. CDR3 in DNA: TGTGCCAGCAGTGTAAGGGGGCCCCAGTACTTC. It codes for CASSVRGPQYF.